This record covers a single T cell receptor (beta chain). The target antigen is unknown. This sample was taken from a study of cytomegalovirus exposure and HLA in healthy donors. The PCR made use of 60 Vbeta and 13 Jbeta primers. Sequenced by immunoSEQ multiplex PCR; TCRdb stores in-frame clones only, minus some. The table has about 140,000 clones, approximately 80% seen once. Trimming cost V 1 base and J 1 base; bases outside gene matches: 3. The CDR3 totals 15 residues. In germline, CDR1 is SGHDT, CDR2 YYEEEE. General observations from the study: TRBV6-2, TRBV6-3 and other indistinguishable V segments were excluded. In vitro work confirmed that a few CMV-associated chains recognize CMV antigens. HLA restriction was apparent for most CMV-associated TCR beta chains in a later analysis. Cytomegalovirus-associated TCR beta chains were listed, numbering 150 to 200.

The chain employs TRBV5-6 and TRBJ1-2, with 8 bases identical to TRBD1. Sequenced: PBMCs. The receptor was isolated from a man aged 25 to 40 in good health and CMV-seronegative. The chain's CDR3 is CASSLHRGNNYGYTF. DNA for the CDR3: TGTGCCAGCAGCTTGCACAGGGGGAATAACTATGGCTACACCTTC.